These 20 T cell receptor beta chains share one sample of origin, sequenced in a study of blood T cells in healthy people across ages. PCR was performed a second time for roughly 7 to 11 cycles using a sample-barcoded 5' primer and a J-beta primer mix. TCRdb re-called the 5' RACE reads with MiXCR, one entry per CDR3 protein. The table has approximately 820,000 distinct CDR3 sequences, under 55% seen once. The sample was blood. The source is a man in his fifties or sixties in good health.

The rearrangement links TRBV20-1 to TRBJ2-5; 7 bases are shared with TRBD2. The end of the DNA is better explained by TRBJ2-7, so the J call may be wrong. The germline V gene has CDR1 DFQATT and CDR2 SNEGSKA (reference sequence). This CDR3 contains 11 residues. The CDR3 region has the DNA TGCAGTGCTGGGGGGGGGAACGAGCAGTACTTC. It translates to CSAGGGNEQYF.

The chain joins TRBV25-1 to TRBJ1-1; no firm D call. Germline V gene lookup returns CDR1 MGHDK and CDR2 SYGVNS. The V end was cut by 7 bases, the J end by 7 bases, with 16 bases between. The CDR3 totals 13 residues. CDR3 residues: CASTPSWAGEAFF. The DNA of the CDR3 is TGTGCCAGCACCCCGTCCTGGGCCGGTGAAGCTTTCTTT.

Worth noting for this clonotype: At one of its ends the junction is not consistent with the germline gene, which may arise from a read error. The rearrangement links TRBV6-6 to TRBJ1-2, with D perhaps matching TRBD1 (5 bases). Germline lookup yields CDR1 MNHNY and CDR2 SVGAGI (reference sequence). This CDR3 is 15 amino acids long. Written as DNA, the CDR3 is TGTGCCAGTAGTTACGGGGCAGGAGAGCGCTATGGCTACACCTTC. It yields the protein CASSYGAGERYGYTF.

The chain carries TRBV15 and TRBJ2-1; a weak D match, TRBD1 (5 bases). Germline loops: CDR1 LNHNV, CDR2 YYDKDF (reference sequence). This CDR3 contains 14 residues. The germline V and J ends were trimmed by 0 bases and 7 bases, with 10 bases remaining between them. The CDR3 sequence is CATSRDRGSNEQFF. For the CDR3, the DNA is TGTGCCACCAGCAGAGATAGGGGTTCTAATGAGCAGTTCTTC.

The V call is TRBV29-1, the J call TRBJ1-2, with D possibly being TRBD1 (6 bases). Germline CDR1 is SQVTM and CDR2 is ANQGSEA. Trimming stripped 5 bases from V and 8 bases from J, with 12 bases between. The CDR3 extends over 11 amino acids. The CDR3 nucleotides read TGCAGCGTTTTAGGGGGGTCGGGCTACACCTTC. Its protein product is CSVLGGSGYTF.

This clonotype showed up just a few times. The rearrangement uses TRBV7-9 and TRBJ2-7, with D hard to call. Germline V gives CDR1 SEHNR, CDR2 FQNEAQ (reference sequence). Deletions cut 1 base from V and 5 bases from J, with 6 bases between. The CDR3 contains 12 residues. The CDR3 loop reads CASSLVPDEQYF. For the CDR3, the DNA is TGTGCCAGCAGCTTAGTACCGGACGAGCAGTACTTC.

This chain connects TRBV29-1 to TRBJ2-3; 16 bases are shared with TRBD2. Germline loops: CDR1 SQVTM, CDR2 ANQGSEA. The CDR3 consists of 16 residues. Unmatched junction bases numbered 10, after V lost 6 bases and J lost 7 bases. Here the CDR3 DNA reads TGCAGCGTAGAACCGGGACTAGCGGGGGGGCCTCATACGCAGTATTTT. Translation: CSVEPGLAGGPHTQYF.

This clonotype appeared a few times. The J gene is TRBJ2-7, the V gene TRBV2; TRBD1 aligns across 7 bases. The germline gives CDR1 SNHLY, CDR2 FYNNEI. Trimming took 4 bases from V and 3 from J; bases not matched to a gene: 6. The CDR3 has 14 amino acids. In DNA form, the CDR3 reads TGTGCCAGCAGTGTGGACAGGTTTCGCTACGAGCAGTACTTC. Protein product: CASSVDRFRYEQYF. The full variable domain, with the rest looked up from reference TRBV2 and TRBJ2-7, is EPEVTQTPSHQVTQMGQEVILRCVPISNHLYFYWYRQILGQKVEFLVSFYNNEISEKSEIFDDQFSVERPDGSNFTLKIRSTKLEDSAMYFCASSVDRFRYEQYFGPGTRLTVT.

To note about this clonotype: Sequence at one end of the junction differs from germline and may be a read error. The CDR3 nucleotides read TGTGCCAGCGTGTGGGCAGTCACAGGTACGCAGTATTTT. This translates into CASVWAVTGTQYF. V and J are TRBV2 and TRBJ2-3; TRBD1 might be the D (5 bases). Germline CDR1 is SNHLY and CDR2 is FYNNEI. The CDR3 is made up of 13 amino acids.

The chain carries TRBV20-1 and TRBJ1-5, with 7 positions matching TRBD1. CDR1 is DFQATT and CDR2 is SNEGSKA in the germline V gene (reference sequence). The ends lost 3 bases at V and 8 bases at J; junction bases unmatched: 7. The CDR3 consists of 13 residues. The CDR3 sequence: CSARRDRVEPQHF. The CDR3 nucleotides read TGCAGTGCTAGGAGAGACAGGGTGGAGCCCCAGCATTTT.

The CDR3 nucleotides read TGTGCCAGTAGTATCTTAACTAGCGGGTATAGCACAGATACGCAGTATTTT. Amino acids: CASSILTSGYSTDTQYF. J is TRBJ2-3 and V is TRBV19; 9 nucleotides agree with TRBD2. This CDR3 contains 17 residues. With 3 bases clipped from V and 0 bases from J, the junction kept 7 bases outside the gene matches. The germline CDR1 and CDR2 sequences are LNHDA and SQIVND (reference sequence).

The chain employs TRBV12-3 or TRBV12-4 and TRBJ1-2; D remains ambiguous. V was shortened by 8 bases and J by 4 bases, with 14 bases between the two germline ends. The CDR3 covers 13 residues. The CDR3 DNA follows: TGTGCCAGCGCGGTTTCCAAAATCTATGGCTACACCTTC. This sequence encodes CASAVSKIYGYTF.

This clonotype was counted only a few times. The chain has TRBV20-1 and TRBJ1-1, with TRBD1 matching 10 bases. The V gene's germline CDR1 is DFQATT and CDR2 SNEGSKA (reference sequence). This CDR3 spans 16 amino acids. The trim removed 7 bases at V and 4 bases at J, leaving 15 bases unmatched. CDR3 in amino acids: CSVTDRDRGTGTEAFF. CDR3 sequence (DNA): TGCAGTGTAACCGACCGGGACAGGGGTACGGGCACTGAAGCTTTCTTT.

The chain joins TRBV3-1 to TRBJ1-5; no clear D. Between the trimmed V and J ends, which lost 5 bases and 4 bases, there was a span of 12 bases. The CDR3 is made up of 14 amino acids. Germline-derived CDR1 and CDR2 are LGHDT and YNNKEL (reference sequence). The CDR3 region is CASSGGSLNQPQHF. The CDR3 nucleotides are TGTGCCAGCAGCGGAGGGAGCCTAAATCAGCCCCAGCATTTT.

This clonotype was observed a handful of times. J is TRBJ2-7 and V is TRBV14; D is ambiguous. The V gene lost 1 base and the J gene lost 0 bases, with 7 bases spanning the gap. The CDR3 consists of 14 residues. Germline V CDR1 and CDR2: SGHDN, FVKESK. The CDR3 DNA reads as TGTGCCAGCAGCCAAGTTGACCGCTCCTACGAGCAGTACTTC. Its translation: CASSQVDRSYEQYF.

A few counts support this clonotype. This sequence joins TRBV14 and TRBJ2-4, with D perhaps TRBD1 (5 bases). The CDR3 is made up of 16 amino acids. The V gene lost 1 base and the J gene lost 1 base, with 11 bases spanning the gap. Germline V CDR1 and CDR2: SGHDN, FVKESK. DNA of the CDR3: TGTGCCAGCAGCCAAGGATTGTCAGGGGCCAAAAACATTCAGTACTTC. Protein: CASSQGLSGAKNIQYF.

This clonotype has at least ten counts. The CDR3 loop is CASSRNWIGQNHSSYEQYF. The CDR3 DNA follows: TGTGCCAGCAGCCGAAACTGGATCGGACAGAATCACTCCTCCTACGAGCAGTACTTC. The rearrangement uses TRBV14 and TRBJ2-7; a possible D gene is TRBD1 (6 bases). V shed 4 bases and J shed 0 bases, with 25 bases lying between them. Germline CDR1 SGHDN, CDR2 FVKESK. The CDR3 sequence is 19 residues long.

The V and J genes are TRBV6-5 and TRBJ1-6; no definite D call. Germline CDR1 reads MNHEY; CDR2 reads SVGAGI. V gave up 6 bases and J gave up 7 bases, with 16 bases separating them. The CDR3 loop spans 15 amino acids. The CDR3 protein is CASRRGPLLNSPLHF. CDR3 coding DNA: TGTGCCAGCAGGAGAGGGCCCCTCCTCAATTCACCCCTCCACTTT.

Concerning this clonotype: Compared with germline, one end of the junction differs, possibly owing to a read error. The CDR3 coding sequence is TGTGCCAGCACCATCCTTTCTGGCTCTGAGGCCAACGTCCTGACTTTC. Translation gives CASTILSGSEANVLTF. The gene calls are TRBV12-3 or TRBV12-4 and TRBJ2-6; D uncertain. The CDR3 loop spans 16 amino acids.

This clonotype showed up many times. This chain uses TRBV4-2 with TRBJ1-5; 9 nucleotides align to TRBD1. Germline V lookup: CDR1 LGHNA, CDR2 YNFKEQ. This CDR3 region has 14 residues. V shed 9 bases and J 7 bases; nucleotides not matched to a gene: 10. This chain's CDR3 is CASTLDRGDQPQHF. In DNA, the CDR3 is TGTGCCAGTACCTTAGACAGGGGGGACCAGCCCCAGCATTTT.